Included here is one TCR beta chain sequence, with context. This sample is drawn from a study of T cell changes during pregnancy in multiple sclerosis. Profiled with immunoSEQ multiplex PCR; TCRdb holds only in-frame clones, not every one. The repertoire holds about 48,000 clones, with 88% as singletons. Looked up from germline, CDR1 is SEHNR and CDR2 is FQNEAQ (reference sequence). The CDR3 has 14 amino acids. The ends were cut back, 5 bases at V and 4 bases at J, with 15 bases in the middle. The specimen was CD4+ T cells from peripheral blood mononuclear cells, collected in the second trimester of pregnancy. The chain carries TRBV7-9 and TRBJ2-7, with a tentative D call TRBD2 (6 bases). The source is a female donor with multiple sclerosis, enrolled in a pregnancy study. CDR3 protein: CASSPASVPYEQYF. DNA of the CDR3: TGTGCCAGCAGCCCCGCTAGCGTGCCTTACGAGCAGTACTTC.